A single sample is the source of the 9 T cell receptor beta chains below, sequenced in a study of blood T cell repertoires in COVID-19. Assay used: immunoSEQ multiplex PCR; TCRdb lists only in-frame clones, some missing. The sample holds fewer than 75,000 clones, about 91% seen once. Sequencing was performed on peripheral blood. These TCRs come from a man of 80 years or more with acute or convalescent COVID-19.

CDR3 bases: TGCGCCAGCAGCCTGGGAGGTCAGGGAGGGGATACGCAGTATTTT. Residues: CASSLGGQGGDTQYF. This chain joins TRBV5-1 and TRBJ2-3; TRBD2 matches at 7 bases. Germline CDR1 reads SGHRS; CDR2 reads YFSETQ. This CDR3 region has 15 residues. Trimming took 4 bases from V and 6 from J; bases not matched to a gene: 11.

This clone showed up just a few times. The J gene is TRBJ2-3, the V gene TRBV11-2; D is undetermined. Germline CDR1 and CDR2: SGHAT and FQNNGV. The CDR3 extends over 12 amino acids. Deletions cut 5 bases from V and 0 bases from J, with 3 bases between. The DNA of the CDR3 is TGTGCCAGCAGCCAGAGCACAGATACGCAGTATTTT. It encodes CASSQSTDTQYF.

This sequence joins TRBV2 and TRBJ2-5; D possibly corresponds to TRBD2 (7 bases). CDR1 is SNHLY and CDR2 is FYNNEI in the germline V gene. There are 13 residues in the CDR3. With 10 bases removed from V and 0 bases from J, the gap between germline ends came to 12 bases. Written as DNA, the CDR3 is TGTGCCACGGGGAGGGACAACCAAGAGACCCAGTACTTC. This codes for CATGRDNQETQYF.

The chain combines TRBV19 with TRBJ1-1; D is perhaps TRBD1 (6 bases). Germline CDR1 and CDR2: LNHDA and SQIVND (reference sequence). Trimming pared 4 bases from V and 6 bases from J, leaving 12 bases between. The CDR3 runs to 13 residues. DNA of the CDR3: TGTGCCAGTAGTACCCTTACAGGGTCTGAAGCTTTCTTT. Translated: CASSTLTGSEAFF.

The chain carries TRBV18 and TRBJ1-1; TRBD1 aligns across 7 bases. This CDR3 region has 15 residues. Germline CDR1 KGHSH, CDR2 LQKENI. V gave up 0 bases and J gave up 1 base; unmatched junction bases: 2. CDR3 coding DNA: TGTGCCAGCTCACCACCGAGGGGGCGGAACACTGAAGCTTTCTTT. The encoded protein is CASSPPRGRNTEAFF. The full variable domain, completed using reference TRBV18 and TRBJ1-1, is NAGVMQNPRHLVRRRGQEARLRCSPMKGHSHVYWYRQLPEEGLKFMVYLQKENIIDESGMPKERFSAEFPKEGPSILRIQQVVRGDSAAYFCASSPPRGRNTEAFFGQGTRLTVV.

The rearrangement links TRBV12-3 or TRBV12-4 to TRBJ1-5; 8 bases are a match to TRBD1. V gave up 5 bases and J gave up 6 bases; unmatched junction bases: 3. CDR3 size: 13 residues. The CDR3 coding sequence is TGTGCCAGCAGTCTCGACAGGGGTCAGCCCCAGCATTTT. Translated, it gives CASSLDRGQPQHF.

Here the CDR3 reads CASSVDWEETQYF. The DNA for the CDR3 is TGTGCCAGCAGCGTCGACTGGGAAGAGACCCAGTACTTC. The chain employs TRBV3-1 (or the pseudogene TRBV3-2) and TRBJ2-5; D not certain. In germline, CDR1 is LGHDT, CDR2 YNNKEL (reference sequence). The V end lost 5 bases, the J end lost 3 bases, and 10 bases lay between the germline ends. The CDR3 has 13 amino acids.

CDR3 residues: CASSGTASYNSPLHF. CDR3 nucleotide sequence: TGTGCCAGCAGCGGGACAGCCTCCTATAATTCACCCCTCCACTTT. The rearrangement links TRBV2 to TRBJ1-6; TRBD1 matches at 7 bases. From germline, CDR1 is SNHLY and CDR2 FYNNEI. This CDR3 is 15 amino acids long. J lost 0 bases, V lost 6 bases, and 2 bases had no gene match.

This rearrangement joins TRBV19 to TRBJ2-1; 9 bases map to TRBD2. There are 19 residues in the CDR3. The trim removed 3 bases at V and 7 bases at J, leaving 19 bases unmatched. Germline loops: CDR1 LNHDA, CDR2 SQIVND (reference sequence). DNA of the CDR3: TGTGCCAGTAGTATCCTCCGGGGTAGCGGGGGAGGGAGAAGAAATGAGCAGTTCTTC. This gives the protein CASSILRGSGGGRRNEQFF.